The 30 T cell receptor beta chains below were found in one sample sequenced in a study of OX40 agonist ivuxolimab in advanced cancers. TCRdb keeps only in-frame clones here, not all; method: immunoSEQ multiplex PCR. The sample lists under 85,000 clones, roughly 86% occurring once. Sequencing was performed on CD4+ or CD8+ T cells sorted from blood, taken in a trial of the OX40 agonist ivuxolimab. These TCRs come from an adult with an advanced solid tumor such as melanoma, head and neck, liver or kidney cancer.

The CDR3 loop is CASSSLDRSDFYNEQFF. CDR3 in DNA: TGTGCCAGCAGCTCGCTGGACAGGTCGGATTTTTACAATGAGCAGTTCTTC. V is TRBV7-9 and J is TRBJ2-1; 7 bases are a match to TRBD1. The CDR3 extends over 17 amino acids. Germline V gene sequence: CDR1 SEHNR, CDR2 FQNEAQ (reference sequence). Trimming at V came to 4 bases and at J to 4 bases, leaving 13 bases not matched to a gene. The whole variable domain, filled in from reference TRBV7-9 and TRBJ2-1, reads DTGVSQNPRHKITKRGQNVTFRCDPISEHNRLYWYRQTLGQGPEFLTYFQNEAQLEKSRLLSDRFSAERPKGSFSTLEIQRTEQGDSAMYLCASSSLDRSDFYNEQFFGPGTRLTVL.

The V gene is TRBV28, the J gene TRBJ2-2; D unclear. Trimming left V 6 bases short and J 7 bases short, with 9 bases between. Germline CDR1 and CDR2: MDHEN and SYDVKM. CDR3 length: 12 residues. The CDR3 here is CASRLGDGELFF. CDR3 coding DNA: TGTGCCAGCAGGTTAGGAGACGGGGAGCTGTTTTTT. The full variable domain, in which reference TRBV28 and TRBJ2-2 provide the parts outside the CDR3, is DVKVTQSSRYLVKRTGEKVFLECVQDMDHENMFWYRQDPGLGLRLIYFSYDVKMKEKGDIPEGYSVSREKKERFSLILESASTNQTSMYLCASRLGDGELFFGEGSRLTVL.

The chain recombines TRBV5-1 with TRBJ2-2; D remains ambiguous. Trimming took off 8 bases at V and 4 bases at J, with 15 bases between the two ends. The CDR3 consists of 14 residues. Per germline, CDR1 SGHRS and CDR2 YFSETQ. CDR3 sequence reads: CASRVAILTGELFF. CDR3 DNA sequence: TGCGCCAGTAGGGTAGCTATTCTCACCGGGGAGCTGTTTTTT.

V and J are TRBV6-6 and TRBJ2-7; D gene ambiguous. The CDR3 length is 12 residues. Germline V CDR1 and CDR2: MNHNY, SVGAGI (reference sequence). The V gene lost 1 base and the J gene lost 2 bases, with 3 bases spanning the gap. The chain's CDR3 is CASSYWPYEQYF. The DNA of the CDR3 is TGTGCCAGCAGTTACTGGCCCTACGAGCAGTACTTC.

This sequence joins TRBV30 and TRBJ1-1, with D unresolved. The CDR3 runs to 13 residues. V dropped 3 bases and J dropped 3 bases, with 11 bases sitting between them. Germline V gene lookup returns CDR1 GTSNPN and CDR2 SVGIG (reference sequence). CDR3 in DNA: TGTGCCTGGAGAGTCCGGCAGGACACTGAAGCTTTCTTT. Protein sequence: CAWRVRQDTEAFF. Using reference TRBV30 and TRBJ1-1 for the parts outside the CDR3, the full variable domain is SQTIHQWPATLVQPVGSPLSLECTVEGTSNPNLYWYRQAAGRGLQLLFYSVGIGQISSEVPQNLSASRPQDRQFILSSKKLLLSDSGFYLCAWRVRQDTEAFFGQGTRLTVV.

V and J are TRBV4-3 and TRBJ2-1; 8 nucleotides match TRBD2. Germline V lookup: CDR1 LGHNA, CDR2 YSLEER. Unmatched junction bases numbered 9, after V lost 2 bases and J lost 9 bases. This CDR3 contains 15 residues. The DNA of the CDR3 is TGCGCCAGCAGCCAAATTCCCGGGGGGGCCTCTGAGCAGTTCTTC. Translation: CASSQIPGGASEQFF.

The V and J genes are TRBV27 and TRBJ1-2; 7 nucleotides match TRBD1. The length of the CDR3 is 12 residues. V was pared by 5 bases and J by 7 bases, with 4 bases of the junction left unmatched. CDR1 and CDR2 from the germline V gene are MNHEY and SMNVEV (reference sequence). The CDR3 region has the DNA TGTGCCAGCAGTAGCTACAGGGGTGGCTACACCTTC. Amino acids: CASSSYRGGYTF.

This clone was picked up one time. The chain links TRBV9 to TRBJ2-7, with D tentatively TRBD1 (5 bases). In germline, CDR1 is SGDLS, CDR2 YYNGEE. The CDR3 consists of 14 residues. Deletions cut 0 bases from V and 5 bases from J, with 12 bases between. CDR3 DNA: TGTGCCAGCAGCGTAGGCCCCAGGGCCCACGAGCAGTACTTC. It translates to CASSVGPRAHEQYF. Full variable domain (missing parts from reference TRBV9 and TRBJ2-7): DSGVTQTPKHLITATGQRVTLRCSPRSGDLSVYWYQQSLDQGLQFLIQYYNGEERAKGNILERFSAQQFPDLHSELNLSSLELGDSALYFCASSVGPRAHEQYFGPGTRLTVT.

This chain connects TRBV27 to TRBJ1-2, with 7 bases matching TRBD1. The germline gives CDR1 MNHEY, CDR2 SMNVEV (reference sequence). V shed 0 bases and J 8 bases; nucleotides not matched to a gene: 9. This CDR3 spans 15 amino acids. The CDR3 coding sequence is TGTGCCAGCAGTTTATCGTCGACAGGGTTGGGAGGCTACACCTTC. Protein: CASSLSSTGLGGYTF.

CDR3 DNA: TGTGCCAGCAGCGTAGGTCCTCAAAACACCATATATTTT. Translated, it gives CASSVGPQNTIYF. V usage is TRBV9 and J usage is TRBJ1-3; no clear D. Germline CDR1 is SGDLS and CDR2 is YYNGEE. The CDR3 is 13 residues long. Trimming took 0 bases from V and 6 from J, leaving 7 bases between them.

This clone has a handful of counts. The chain links TRBV15 to TRBJ1-4; 7 bases map to TRBD1. Germline V CDR1 and CDR2: LNHNV, YYDKDF (reference sequence). With 0 bases clipped from V and 12 bases from J, the junction kept 16 bases outside the gene matches. This CDR3 contains 17 residues. The CDR3 reads CATSRDVAGGVAYELFF. For the CDR3, the DNA is TGTGCCACCAGCAGAGATGTGGCAGGGGGGGTCGCTTACGAACTGTTTTTT.

The rearrangement uses TRBV10-3 and TRBJ2-2; D unresolved. The CDR3 is 14 amino acids. V lost 7 bases and J 0 bases, leaving 9 bases between the germline ends. The V gene's germline CDR1 is ENHRY and CDR2 SYGVKD. The chain's CDR3 is CAIKGGTNTGELFF. CDR3 DNA sequence: TGTGCCATCAAGGGCGGAACGAACACCGGGGAGCTGTTTTTT.

The rearrangement uses TRBV18 and TRBJ2-1; D might be TRBD1 or TRBD2, each matching 5 bases. The V end lost 4 bases, the J end lost 0 bases, and 10 bases lay between the germline ends. The CDR3 has 15 amino acids. Germline CDR1 KGHSH, CDR2 LQKENI. The CDR3 sequence: CASSQGPISYNEQFF. The CDR3 DNA follows: TGTGCCAGCTCACAGGGACCGATCTCCTACAATGAGCAGTTCTTC.

Worth noting for this clone: Other DNA sequences in this sample translate to the same CDR3. The chain's CDR3 is CASSLSTAYEQYF. CDR3 nucleotide sequence: TGTGCCAGCAGCTTATCCACCGCCTACGAGCAGTACTTC. V and J are TRBV11-3 and TRBJ2-7; no clear D gene. Germline CDR1 and CDR2: SGHNT and YENEEA. V lost 2 bases and J lost 2, with 7 bases in between. CDR3 length: 13 residues. Full variable domain (remainder filled in from reference TRBV11-3 and TRBJ2-7): EAGVVQSPRYKIIEKKQPVAFWCNPISGHNTLYWYLQNLGQGPELLIRYENEEAVDDSQLPKDRFSAERLKGVDSTLKIQPAELGDSAVYLCASSLSTAYEQYFGPGTRLTVT.

The chain combines TRBV18 with TRBJ2-1, with 7 bases fitting TRBD2. Per germline, CDR1 KGHSH and CDR2 LQKENI. The CDR3 covers 16 residues. V was pared by 1 base and J by 1 base, with 4 bases of the junction left unmatched. CDR3: CASSPRGGSSYNEQFF. Here the CDR3 DNA reads TGTGCCAGCTCACCACGGGGCGGGAGTTCCTACAATGAGCAGTTCTTC.

The chain carries TRBV18 and TRBJ2-2; 10 nucleotides align to TRBD2. V shed 1 base and J 5 bases; nucleotides not matched to a gene: 7. This CDR3 comprises 17 residues. Germline CDR1 and CDR2: KGHSH and LQKENI. The CDR3 coding sequence is TGTGCCAGCTCACCACAGCGGGCTAGCGGGAGTACCGGGGAGCTGTTTTTT. This sequence encodes CASSPQRASGSTGELFF.

The chain links TRBV5-5 to TRBJ1-2, with TRBD1 matching 11 bases. The CDR3 consists of 14 residues. Germline CDR1 and CDR2: SGHKS and YYEKEE (reference sequence). The junction had 3 bases not matched to a gene; V was cut back by 5 bases and J by 3 bases. The CDR3 sequence is CASSRDRGDYGYTF. DNA of the CDR3: TGTGCCAGCAGTCGGGACAGGGGGGACTATGGCTACACCTTC.

This clone appeared once. This rearrangement joins TRBV11-1 to TRBJ2-1; TRBD1 might be the D (6 bases). Germline V gives CDR1 SGHAT, CDR2 FQDESV (reference sequence). V was shortened by 8 bases and J by 3 bases, with 17 bases between the two germline ends. This CDR3 region has 15 residues. The CDR3: CASGSPGQVYNEQFF. The CDR3 DNA is TGTGCCAGCGGCTCCCCGGGACAAGTCTACAATGAGCAGTTCTTC.

A few counts support this clone. The chain couples TRBV27 to TRBJ1-2; 7 bases agree with TRBD1. With 6 bases clipped from V and 7 bases from J, the junction kept 5 bases outside the gene matches. Germline V gene sequence: CDR1 MNHEY, CDR2 SMNVEV (reference sequence). This CDR3 region has 12 residues. DNA of the CDR3: TGTGCCAGCAGGCTAGCAGGGGGTGGCTACACCTTC. This sequence encodes CASRLAGGGYTF.

The chain combines TRBV7-2 with TRBJ1-6; D is unresolved. CDR1 is SGHTA and CDR2 is FQGNSA in the germline V gene. CDR3 length: 11 amino acids. Trimming pared 2 bases from V and 8 bases from J, leaving 1 base between. The CDR3 bases are TGTGCCAGCAGCTTATATTCACCCCTCCACTTT. Encoded protein: CASSLYSPLHF.

This sequence joins TRBV7-9 and TRBJ1-1; 8 bases align to TRBD1. J was trimmed by 0 bases and V by 4 bases; bases with no gene match: 4. Germline values: CDR1 SEHNR, CDR2 FQNEAQ (reference sequence). CDR3 length: 15 amino acids. Here the CDR3 reads CASSSGQGLNTEAFF. CDR3 nucleotide sequence: TGTGCCAGCAGCTCAGGACAGGGTTTGAACACTGAAGCTTTCTTT.

This chain joins TRBV5-1 and TRBJ2-7; TRBD2 matches at 8 bases. J was trimmed by 4 bases and V by 3 bases; bases with no gene match: 12. The CDR3 has 16 residues. Per the germline V gene, CDR1 is SGHRS and CDR2 is YFSETQ. The CDR3 DNA is TGCGCCAGCAGCTCAACCCTTAGCGGGACCTCTTACGAGCAGTACTTC. It codes for CASSSTLSGTSYEQYF.

The V and J genes are TRBV5-1 and TRBJ1-5; 7 bases fit TRBD1. The CDR3 is 19 residues long. The V and J ends lost 0 bases and 2 bases, in that order; junction bases with no gene match: 14. Germline CDR1 SGHRS, CDR2 YFSETQ. CDR3 residues: CASSLAPLTGAFGNQPQHF. CDR3 bases: TGCGCCAGCAGCTTGGCCCCATTAACAGGGGCCTTCGGCAATCAGCCCCAGCATTTT.

The rearrangement joins TRBV5-1 to TRBJ1-5, with D unclear. V lost 4 bases and J lost 0, with 8 bases in between. Germline V gene lookup returns CDR1 SGHRS and CDR2 YFSETQ. CDR3 length equals 14 residues. CDR3 DNA sequence: TGCGCCAGCAGCCCCAGTCATAGCAATCAGCCCCAGCATTTT. This encodes CASSPSHSNQPQHF.

This clone came up a few times. The chain combines TRBV30 with TRBJ1-4; a weak D match, TRBD1 (5 bases). CDR1 is GTSNPN and CDR2 is SVGIG in the germline V gene (reference sequence). This CDR3 has 14 residues. The V end was cut by 0 bases, the J end by 7 bases, with 12 bases between. In DNA, the CDR3 is TGTGCCTGGAGTGTAGGGAGGGGAGGTGAAAAACTGTTTTTT. It specifies CAWSVGRGGEKLFF.

This CDR3 is CASSLFRVEGGELFF. The DNA for the CDR3 is TGTGCCAGCAGTTTATTCAGGGTGGAGGGCGGGGAGCTGTTTTTT. V is TRBV27 and J is TRBJ2-2; possible D gene TRBD2, 6 bases. The CDR3 is 15 residues long. Trimming pared 1 base from V and 7 bases from J, leaving 13 bases between. CDR1 is MNHEY and CDR2 is SMNVEV in the germline V gene (reference sequence).

The V gene is TRBV11-2, the J gene TRBJ2-2, with 9 positions matching TRBD2. The CDR3 consists of 16 residues. Germline CDR1 and CDR2: SGHAT and FQNNGV. The V segment lost 1 base and the J segment 3 bases; nucleotides outside the gene matches: 3. The chain's CDR3 is CASSLVSSGDTGELFF. CDR3 DNA: TGTGCCAGCAGCTTAGTGTCTAGCGGGGACACCGGGGAGCTGTTTTTT.

The V and J genes are TRBV19 and TRBJ2-4; the D is unclear. Germline CDR1 reads LNHDA; CDR2 reads SQIVND (reference sequence). The CDR3 length is 12 residues. With 3 bases removed from V and 7 bases from J, the gap between germline ends came to 7 bases. CDR3 coding DNA: TGTGCCAGTAGTATCTTGCGTAACATTCAGTACTTC. Translation: CASSILRNIQYF.

The chain links TRBV7-9 to TRBJ2-2; TRBD1 matches 8 bases. CDR3 length: 14 residues. In germline, CDR1 is SEHNR, CDR2 FQNEAQ (reference sequence). Trimming removed 7 bases from V and 7 bases from J; junction bases left unmatched: 8. The CDR3: CASTDRVTVGELFF. The CDR3 DNA reads as TGTGCCAGCACGGACAGGGTAACAGTCGGGGAGCTGTTTTTT. Looking up the rest from reference TRBV7-9 and TRBJ2-2 gives the full variable domain: DTGVSQNPRHKITKRGQNVTFRCDPISEHNRLYWYRQTLGQGPEFLTYFQNEAQLEKSRLLSDRFSAERPKGSFSTLEIQRTEQGDSAMYLCASTDRVTVGELFFGEGSRLTVL.

The chain joins TRBV25-1 to TRBJ2-1; 11 bases align to TRBD2. From germline, CDR1 is MGHDK and CDR2 SYGVNS. The V gene end was trimmed by 7 bases and the J gene end by 7 bases; junction bases not matched to a gene: 15. CDR3 length equals 17 residues. CDR3 sequence reads: CASTEGTSGSIRNEQFF. CDR3 DNA sequence: TGTGCCAGCACCGAGGGAACTAGCGGGAGTATTAGGAATGAGCAGTTCTTC.